This TCR beta chain originates from a study of T-cell memory formation after mild COVID-19. Study-level findings and limits: Chiefly within CM and EM were the contracting CD4+ clones; CD8+ ones were within EMRA. While clones contracting from day 15 to 85 were balanced between CD4 and CD8, later expanders leaned CD4+.

Constant-segment primers served in 5'RACE that generated TCR alpha and TCR beta cDNA libraries bearing sample barcodes and UMIs. TCRdb recomputed calls from the 5' RACE reads with MiXCR, one row per CDR3 protein. The sample has roughly 380,000 distinct CDR3 sequences, 28% seen once. CDR3 length: 15 residues. Losses at the gene ends were 4 bases for V and 1 base for J; bases not matched to a gene: 7. CDR1 and CDR2 (germline): SQVTM, ANQGSEA. This clonotype has more than one count but fewer than ten. Its target is unknown. The rearrangement uses TRBV29-1 and TRBJ2-3; 8 bases match TRBD2. This TCR came from an adult woman who had mild COVID-19 (a few samples of this study predate the infection). Cell type and time point are not known. Material for sequencing was PBMCs or a T cell subset sorted from them (not recorded which). CDR3 nucleotides: TGCAGCGTTGGTGTGGCTAGCGGGCGCACAGATACGCAGTATTTT. This encodes CSVGVASGRTDTQYF.